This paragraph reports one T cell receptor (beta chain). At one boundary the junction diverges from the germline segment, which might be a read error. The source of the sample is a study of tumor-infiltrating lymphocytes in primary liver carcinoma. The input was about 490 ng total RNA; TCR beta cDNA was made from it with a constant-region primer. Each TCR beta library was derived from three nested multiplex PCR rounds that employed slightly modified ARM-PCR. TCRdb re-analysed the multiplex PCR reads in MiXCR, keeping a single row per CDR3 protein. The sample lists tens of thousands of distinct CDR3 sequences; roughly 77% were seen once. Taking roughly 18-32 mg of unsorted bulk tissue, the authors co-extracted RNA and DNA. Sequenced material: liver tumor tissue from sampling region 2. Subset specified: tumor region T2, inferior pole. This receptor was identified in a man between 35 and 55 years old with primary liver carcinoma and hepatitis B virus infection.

CDR3 residues: CTSSQGGRGVYEQYF. The CDR3, as DNA: TGTACCAGCAGCCAAGGTGGCAGGGGTGTCTACGAGCAGTACTTC. The gene calls are TRBV4-2 and TRBJ2-7; possibly TRBD1 for D (6 bases). The CDR3 is 15 amino acids. In germline, CDR1 is LGHNA, CDR2 YNFKEQ.